Each of the 2 T cell receptor beta chains below was sequenced from the same sample in a study of memory CD4+ T cells and cytomegalovirus serostatus. The sort gate was single viable CD3+CD4+CD8-CD45RO+ cells for memory CD4+ T cells. This table comes from immunoSEQ multiplex PCR, and its TCRdb copy is limited to in-frame clones, with some not included. The sample lists under 50,000 clones, 65% to 80% occurring once. The sequencing sample was made of memory CD4+ T cells from blood. Source of these receptors: an adult in good health and CMV-seropositive.

The chain joins TRBV6-6 to TRBJ2-7; the D gene is possibly TRBD1 (5 bases). Germline values: CDR1 MNHNY, CDR2 SVGAGI (reference sequence). The CDR3 has 12 residues. V was cut by 2 bases and J by 3 bases, with 5 bases left in between. The CDR3 DNA reads TGTGCCAGCAGTTACCAGGGCTACGAGCAGTACTTC. Encoded protein: CASSYQGYEQYF.

This chain uses TRBV7-2 with TRBJ1-6, with unresolved D. The CDR3 is 14 amino acids. Deletions cut 1 base from V and 10 bases from J, with 11 bases between. Germline CDR1 reads SGHTA; CDR2 reads FQGNSA. CDR3 sequence reads: CASSLGQVGSPLHF. As DNA, the CDR3 is TGTGCCAGCAGCTTAGGCCAGGTGGGCTCACCCCTCCACTTT.